The source of this T cell receptor (beta chain) is a study of human T cells and chemical hapten exposure. Study-level information: Slight volume differences across pooled libraries mainly accounted for varying per-sample TCR yields. General observations from the study: Among TCRs, those above 1 in 1000 frequency were unaffected by DPC sensitization.

Blood, whole and unfractionated, served as the source for total RNA extraction. Individual cDNA molecules each carried unique molecular identifiers attached by the library. In the original processing: Sampled TCR counts reached a median of roughly 100,000 per sample, with values ranging from about 20,000 to 700,000. TCRdb independently ran MiXCR on the 5' RACE reads; one entry per CDR3 protein. It is TCRdb's table, rather than the study itself, that gives the V and J calls and clone size. Among roughly 110,000 distinct CDR3 sequences, roughly 18% were seen once, and the ten largest hold 2.5% to 3%. Looked up from germline, CDR1 is SGDLS and CDR2 is YYNGEE. V trimming: 4 bases; J trimming: 3 bases; junction bases outside the gene matches: 4. The CDR3 totals 15 residues. On this clonotype: The antigen remains unidentified.

This TCR was recovered from a human donor in good health. The V gene is TRBV9, the J gene TRBJ2-3, with 11 bases aligning to TRBD2. CDR3 nucleotides: TGTGCCAGCAGCCCCTCTAGCGGGAGGACAGATACGCAGTATTTT. Translated, it gives CASSPSSGRTDTQYF.